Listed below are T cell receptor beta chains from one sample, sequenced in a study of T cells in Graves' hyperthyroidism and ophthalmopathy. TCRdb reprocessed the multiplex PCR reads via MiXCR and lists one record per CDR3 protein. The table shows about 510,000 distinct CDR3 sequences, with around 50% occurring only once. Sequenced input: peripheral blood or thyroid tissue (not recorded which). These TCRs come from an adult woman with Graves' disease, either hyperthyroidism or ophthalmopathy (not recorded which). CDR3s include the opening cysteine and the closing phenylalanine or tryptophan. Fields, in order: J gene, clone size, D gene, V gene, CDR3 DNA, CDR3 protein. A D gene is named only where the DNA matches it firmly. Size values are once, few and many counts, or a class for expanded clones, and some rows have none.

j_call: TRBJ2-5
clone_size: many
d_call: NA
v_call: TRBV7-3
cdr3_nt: TGTGCCAGCAGCTTAACAGGGACGCAAGAGACCCAGTACTTC
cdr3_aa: CASSLTGTQETQYF

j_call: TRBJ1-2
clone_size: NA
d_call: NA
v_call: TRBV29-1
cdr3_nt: TGCAGCGTTGGGGGGACCGGCTACACCTTC
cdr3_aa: CSVGGTGYTF

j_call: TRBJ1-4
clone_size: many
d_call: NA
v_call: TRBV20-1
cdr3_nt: TGCAGTGCTAGAGATCTGGGTCCCAATGAAAAACTGTTTTTT
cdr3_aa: CSARDLGPNEKLFF

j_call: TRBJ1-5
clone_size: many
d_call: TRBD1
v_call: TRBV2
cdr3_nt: TGTGCCAGCAGTGAAGTAACAGGGGATCAGCCCCAGCATTTT
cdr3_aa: CASSEVTGDQPQHF

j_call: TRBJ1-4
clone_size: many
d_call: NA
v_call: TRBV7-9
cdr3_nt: TGTGCCAGCAGCTTAGACCGACGTAATAATGAAAAACTGTTTTTT
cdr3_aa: CASSLDRRNNEKLFF

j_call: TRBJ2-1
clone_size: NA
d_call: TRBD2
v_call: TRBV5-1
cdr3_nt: TGCGCCAGCAGCTTGTCGGGAGGGAGCTCCTACAATGAGCAGTTCTTC
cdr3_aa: CASSLSGGSSYNEQFF

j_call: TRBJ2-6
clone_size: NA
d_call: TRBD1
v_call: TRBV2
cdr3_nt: TGTGCCAGCAGGGCCCCCCGAGGGACAGGGACGGGGACTGGGGCCAACGTCCTGACTTTC
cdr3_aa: CASRAPRGTGTGTGANVLTF

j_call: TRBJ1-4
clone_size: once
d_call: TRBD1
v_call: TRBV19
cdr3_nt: TGTGCCAGTAGTATACGAGCTGGGACAGGGTCCGCGCGAGGCGAAAAACTGTTTTTT
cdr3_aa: CASSIRAGTGSARGEKLFF

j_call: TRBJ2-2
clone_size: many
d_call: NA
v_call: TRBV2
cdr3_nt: TGTGCCAGCAACCGGGACGAAAGGTTCACCGGGGAGCTGTTTTTT
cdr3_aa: CASNRDERFTGELFF

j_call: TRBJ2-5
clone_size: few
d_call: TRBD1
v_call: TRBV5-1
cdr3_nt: TGCGTCAGCAGCTTGTCCGGGACAGAAGAGACCCAGTACTTC
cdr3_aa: CVSSLSGTEETQYF

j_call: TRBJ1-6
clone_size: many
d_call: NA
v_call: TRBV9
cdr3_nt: TGTGCCAGCAGCGCCACAGGGAATTCACCCCTCCACTTT
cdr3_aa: CASSATGNSPLHF

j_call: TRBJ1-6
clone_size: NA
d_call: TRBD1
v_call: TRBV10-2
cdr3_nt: TGCGCCAGCAGTCGGACAGGGGTTGGAGAGTCACCCCTCCACTTT
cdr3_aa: CASSRTGVGESPLHF

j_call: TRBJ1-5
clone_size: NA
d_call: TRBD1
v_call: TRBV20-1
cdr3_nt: TGCAGTGCTGACGGGACAGGTCCCCTAAGCAATCAGCCCCAGCATTTT
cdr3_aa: CSADGTGPLSNQPQHF

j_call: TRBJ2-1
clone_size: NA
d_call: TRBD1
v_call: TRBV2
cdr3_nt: TGTGCCAGCAGCCCAAACCGAGGGACAGGGCCCAATGAGCAGTTCTTC
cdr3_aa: CASSPNRGTGPNEQFF

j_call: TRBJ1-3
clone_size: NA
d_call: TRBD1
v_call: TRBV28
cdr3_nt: TGTGCCAGCAGTTCCCCCGGGACAGCTGGGGGTACTGGAAACACCATATATTTT
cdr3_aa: CASSSPGTAGGTGNTIYF

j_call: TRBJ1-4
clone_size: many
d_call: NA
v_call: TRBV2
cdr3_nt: TGTGCCAGCGGAACAGAACGGGAAAAACTGTTTTTT
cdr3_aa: CASGTEREKLFF

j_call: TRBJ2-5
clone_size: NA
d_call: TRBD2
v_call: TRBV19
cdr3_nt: TGTGCCAGTAGCCCGGGACTAGCGGGAGGGCCGAGAGAGACCCAGTACTTC
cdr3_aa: CASSPGLAGGPRETQYF

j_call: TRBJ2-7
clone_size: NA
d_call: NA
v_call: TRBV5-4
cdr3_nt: TGTGCCAGCAGCTTGGCTGCGGGCAGGATATTTTGGGACGTCGAGCAGTACTTC
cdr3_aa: CASSLAAGRIFWDVEQYF

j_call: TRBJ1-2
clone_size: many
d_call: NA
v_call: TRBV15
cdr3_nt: TGTGCCACCAGCAGATTAGAGATGGCATATGGCTACACCTTC
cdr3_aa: CATSRLEMAYGYTF

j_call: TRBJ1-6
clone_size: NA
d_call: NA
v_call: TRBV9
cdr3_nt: TGTGCCAGCAGCGTAGGGGGGGGATCTAATTCACCCCTCCACTTT
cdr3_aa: CASSVGGGSNSPLHF

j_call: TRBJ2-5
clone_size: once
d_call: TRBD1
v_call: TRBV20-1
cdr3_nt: TGCAGTGCTAGAGCGCCAATTGGACAGGGAGAGACCCAGTACTTC
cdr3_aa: CSARAPIGQGETQYF

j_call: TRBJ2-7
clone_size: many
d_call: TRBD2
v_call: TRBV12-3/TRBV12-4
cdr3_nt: TGTGCCAGCAGTTTTGGGGGGGGACTGAGCGAGCAGTACTTC
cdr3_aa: CASSFGGGLSEQYF

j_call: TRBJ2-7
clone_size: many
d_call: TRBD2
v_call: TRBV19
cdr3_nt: TGTGCCAGTAGTACCCTTGGACTAGCGGGAGCCTACGAGCAGTACTTC
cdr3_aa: CASSTLGLAGAYEQYF

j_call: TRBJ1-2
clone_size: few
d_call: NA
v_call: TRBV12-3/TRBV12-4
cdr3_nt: TGTGCCAGCAGTTACTCCTCCCTTGGACGGACCGGCGGCTATGGCTACACCTTC
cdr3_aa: CASSYSSLGRTGGYGYTF

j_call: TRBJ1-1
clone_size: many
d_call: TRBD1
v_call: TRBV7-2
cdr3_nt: TGTGCCAGCAGCTCCCCGGACAGGTGGTGGGTCGGTGAAGCTTTCTTT
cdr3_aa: CASSSPDRWWVGEAFF

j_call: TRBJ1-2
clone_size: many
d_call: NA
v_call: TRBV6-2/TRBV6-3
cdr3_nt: TGTGCCAGCAGTTACGATCCGATAAACTATGGCTACACCTTC
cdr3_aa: CASSYDPINYGYTF

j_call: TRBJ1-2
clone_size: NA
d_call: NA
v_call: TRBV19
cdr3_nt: TGTGCCAGTAGTCAACCTCAGGGAAACTATGGCTACACCTTC
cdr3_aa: CASSQPQGNYGYTF

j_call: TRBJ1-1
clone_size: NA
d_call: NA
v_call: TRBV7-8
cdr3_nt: TGTGCCAGCAGCTTATCCCGGACACTGGGGAACACTGAAGCTTTCTTT
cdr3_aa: CASSLSRTLGNTEAFF

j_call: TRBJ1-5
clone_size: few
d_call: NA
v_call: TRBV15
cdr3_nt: TGTGCCACCAGAGGAACAGTGGGCAATCAGCCCCAGCATTTT
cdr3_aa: CATRGTVGNQPQHF

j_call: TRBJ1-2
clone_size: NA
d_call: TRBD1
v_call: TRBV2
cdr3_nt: TGTGCCAGCAGATACGGACAGGGAAATAACGATAGCTACACCTTC
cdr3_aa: CASRYGQGNNDSYTF

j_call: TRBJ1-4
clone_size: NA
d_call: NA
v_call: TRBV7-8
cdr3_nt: TGTGCCAGCAGTAAAGGTTTCGGGGGGGAAAAACTGTTTTTT
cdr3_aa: CASSKGFGGEKLFF

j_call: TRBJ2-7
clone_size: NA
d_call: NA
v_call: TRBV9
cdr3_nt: TGTGCCAGCAGCCTCAGGAACAGTCCCTACGAGCAGTACTTC
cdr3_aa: CASSLRNSPYEQYF

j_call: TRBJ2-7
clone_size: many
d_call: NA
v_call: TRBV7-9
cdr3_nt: TGTGCCAGCAGCCAGAGCTCCTACGAGCAGTACTTC
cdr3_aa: CASSQSSYEQYF